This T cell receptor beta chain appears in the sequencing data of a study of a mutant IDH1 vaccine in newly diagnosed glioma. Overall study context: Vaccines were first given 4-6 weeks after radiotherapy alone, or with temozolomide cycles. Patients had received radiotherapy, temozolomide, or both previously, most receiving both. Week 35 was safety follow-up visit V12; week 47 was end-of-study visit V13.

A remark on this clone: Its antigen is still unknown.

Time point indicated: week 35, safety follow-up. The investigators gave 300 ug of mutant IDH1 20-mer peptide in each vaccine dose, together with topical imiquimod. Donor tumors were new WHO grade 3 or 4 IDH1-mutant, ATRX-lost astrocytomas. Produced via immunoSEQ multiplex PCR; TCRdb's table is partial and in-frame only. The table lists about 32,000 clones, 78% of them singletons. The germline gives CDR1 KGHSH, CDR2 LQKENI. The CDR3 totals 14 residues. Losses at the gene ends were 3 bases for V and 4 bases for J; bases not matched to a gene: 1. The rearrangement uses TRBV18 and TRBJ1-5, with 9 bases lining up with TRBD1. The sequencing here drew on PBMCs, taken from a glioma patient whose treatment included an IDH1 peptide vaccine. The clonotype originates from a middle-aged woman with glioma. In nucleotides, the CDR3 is TGTGCCAGCTCACCGGGACAGGGTAATCAGCCCCAGCATTTT. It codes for CASSPGQGNQPQHF.